The 16 T cell receptor beta chains below come from one sample, sequenced in a study of early T cells in non-severe SARS-CoV-2 infection. TCRdb re-called the 5' RACE reads with MiXCR, one entry per CDR3 protein. The data contain some 50,000 distinct CDR3 sequences, roughly 9.2% of them singletons. Sequenced material: whole blood. The receptors were sampled from an adult who was a healthcare worker with PCR-confirmed SARS-CoV-2 infection or an uninfected control (not recorded which).

There are many counts of this clonotype. The chain couples TRBV3-1 to TRBJ1-4; 7 positions agree with TRBD1. The trim removed 6 bases at V and 10 bases at J, leaving 8 bases unmatched. CDR3 length equals 13 residues. Germline V lookup: CDR1 LGHDT, CDR2 YNNKEL (reference sequence). CDR3: CASSPSGGGKLFF. CDR3 in DNA: TGTGCCAGCAGTCCTTCAGGGGGTGGAAAACTGTTTTTT.

The V and J genes are TRBV29-1 and TRBJ2-7; the match to TRBD1 covers 7 bases. The CDR3 extends over 10 amino acids. Germline V CDR1 and CDR2: SQVTM, ANQGSEA. J gave up 11 bases and V 6 bases, and 7 bases lay outside the gene matches. The chain's CDR3 is CSVLRDREYF. The CDR3 DNA follows: TGCAGCGTCCTCCGGGACAGAGAGTACTTC.

The CDR3 nucleotides read TGTGCCAGCAGCTTGGGAGGAGGGCGATCCGAGACCCAGTACTTC. Residues: CASSLGGGRSETQYF. V usage is TRBV5-4 and J usage is TRBJ2-5; a possible D gene is TRBD2 (6 bases). Germline V CDR1 and CDR2: SGHNT, YYREEE (reference sequence). This CDR3 contains 15 residues. V was shortened by 0 bases and J by 5 bases, with 14 bases between the two germline ends.

Ten or more counts support this clonotype. The gene calls are TRBV10-3 and TRBJ2-2, with TRBD1 as a possible D gene (7 bases). Germline V gene lookup returns CDR1 ENHRY and CDR2 SYGVKD. The CDR3 is 15 residues long. The V and J ends lost 2 bases and 4 bases respectively, with 11 bases between them. Here the CDR3 DNA reads TGTGCCATCAGTGAGCGACAGGGAGGCACCGGGGAGCTGTTTTTT. This encodes CAISERQGGTGELFF.

This clonotype has at least ten counts. The chain employs TRBV11-2 and TRBJ1-6; 7 bases match TRBD1. The CDR3 runs 16 residues. Per germline, CDR1 SGHAT and CDR2 FQNNGV. With V trimmed by 5 bases and J by 0 bases, 4 bases remained unmatched. CDR3 sequence reads: CASSPRDSSYNSPLHF. In DNA, the CDR3 is TGTGCCAGCAGCCCCAGGGACAGCTCCTATAATTCACCCCTCCACTTT.

This clonotype has ten or more counts. This chain connects TRBV30 to TRBJ2-3; tentative D call: TRBD1 (5 bases). The ends were cut back, 2 bases at V and 0 bases at J, with 9 bases in the middle. The CDR3 extends over 14 amino acids. Germline loops: CDR1 GTSNPN, CDR2 SVGIG (reference sequence). CDR3 DNA: TGTGCCTGGAGTTTGGCAGGGAGCACAGATACGCAGTATTTT. Amino acids: CAWSLAGSTDTQYF. Complete variable domain (other parts from reference TRBV30 and TRBJ2-3): SQTIHQWPATLVQPVGSPLSLECTVEGTSNPNLYWYRQAAGRGLQLLFYSVGIGQISSEVPQNLSASRPQDRQFILSSKKLLLSDSGFYLCAWSLAGSTDTQYFGPGTRLTVL.

The rearrangement uses TRBV7-2 and TRBJ2-5; TRBD2 agrees at 8 bases. In germline, CDR1 is SGHTA, CDR2 FQGNSA. CDR3 length equals 15 residues. V lost 1 base, J lost 4 bases, and 5 bases stayed unmatched. CDR3 DNA sequence: TGTGCCAGCAGCTTAGTAGCGGGAACTGGAGAGACCCAGTACTTC. Translating gives CASSLVAGTGETQYF.

This clonotype was observed a handful of times. The chain links TRBV3-1 to TRBJ2-7; D unclear. Per the germline V gene, CDR1 is LGHDT and CDR2 is YNNKEL (reference sequence). The V end was cut by 0 bases, the J end by 4 bases, with 10 bases between. CDR3 size: 14 residues. The DNA for the CDR3 is TGTGCCAGCAGCCAAGATTCTAGAGATTACGAGCAGTACTTC. Translating gives CASSQDSRDYEQYF.

This clonotype has a count of ten or more. In nucleotides, the CDR3 is TGTGCCAGTAGTATAGAAACCGGGACCCCCTACAATGAGCAGTTCTTC. As protein: CASSIETGTPYNEQFF. The chain joins TRBV19 to TRBJ2-1; tentatively, D is TRBD1 or TRBD2 (5 bases each). CDR1 LNHDA and CDR2 SQIVND come from the germline V gene (reference sequence). The CDR3 runs to 16 residues. V gave up 0 bases and J gave up 2 bases, with 11 bases separating them. Based on the CDR3 plus reference TRBV19 and TRBJ2-1, the full variable domain is DGGITQSPKYLFRKEGQNVTLSCEQNLNHDAMYWYRQDPGQGLRLIYYSQIVNDFQKGDIAEGYSVSREKKESFPLTVTSAQKNPTAFYLCASSIETGTPYNEQFFGPGTRLTVL.

This clonotype was seen repeatedly, ten times or more. The DNA for the CDR3 is TGTGCCAGTAGGCAGGGACAGCCCCAGCATTTT. Translated: CASRQGQPQHF. The gene calls are TRBV19 and TRBJ1-5, with D tentatively TRBD1 (5 bases). Per germline, CDR1 LNHDA and CDR2 SQIVND (reference sequence). V lost 6 bases and J lost 7, with 7 bases in between. This CDR3 has 11 amino acids.

This clonotype turned up a few times. The V and J genes are TRBV5-5 and TRBJ1-1; 7 positions agree with TRBD1. This CDR3 spans 14 amino acids. The germline V gene encodes CDR1 SGHKS and CDR2 YYEKEE (reference sequence). Trimming cost V 4 bases and J 1 base; bases outside gene matches: 4. CDR3 bases: TGTGCCAGCAGCCTCGACAGGGCGAACACTGAAGCTTTCTTT. Its protein is CASSLDRANTEAFF.

This clonotype was counted many times. The CDR3 coding sequence is TGCGCCAGCGGAGCAGGGGGATCTAGTGGAAACACCATATATTTT. It specifies CASGAGGSSGNTIYF. V usage is TRBV10-1 and J usage is TRBJ1-3; TRBD1 matches 7 bases. CDR3 size: 15 residues. The V and J ends lost 8 bases and 3 bases, in that order; junction bases with no gene match: 10. Germline V gene sequence: CDR1 WNHNN, CDR2 SYGVQD (reference sequence).

This clonotype has a count of ten or more. V and J are TRBV20-1 and TRBJ2-3, with 7 bases fitting TRBD2. Germline-derived CDR1 and CDR2 are DFQATT and SNEGSKA (reference sequence). This CDR3 contains 14 residues. V gave up 6 bases and J gave up 3 bases; unmatched junction bases: 9. The CDR3 DNA follows: TGCAGTGCCATCGCGGGGGTAGGGACAGATACGCAGTATTTT. It codes for CSAIAGVGTDTQYF.

This clonotype showed up many times. J is TRBJ2-4 and V is TRBV3-1; TRBD2 agrees at 10 bases. J gave up 5 bases and V 8 bases, and 3 bases lay outside the gene matches. Germline CDR1 is LGHDT and CDR2 is YNNKEL (reference sequence). There are 13 residues in the CDR3. CDR3 region: CASQRGGQNIQYF. The CDR3, as DNA: TGTGCCAGCCAGCGGGGGGGCCAAAACATTCAGTACTTC.

This clonotype appeared many times. This chain links TRBV7-9 with TRBJ2-3, with TRBD2 matching 9 bases. The trim removed 3 bases at V and 8 bases at J, leaving 9 bases unmatched. The CDR3 consists of 15 residues. Germline loops: CDR1 SEHNR, CDR2 FQNEAQ (reference sequence). The CDR3 region is CASSFGSGGEGTQYF. In nucleotides, the CDR3 is TGTGCCAGCAGCTTTGGTAGCGGGGGCGAGGGTACGCAGTATTTT. The whole variable domain, filled in from reference TRBV7-9 and TRBJ2-3, reads DTGVSQNPRHKITKRGQNVTFRCDPISEHNRLYWYRQTLGQGPEFLTYFQNEAQLEKSRLLSDRFSAERPKGSFSTLEIQRTEQGDSAMYLCASSFGSGGEGTQYFGPGTRLTVL.

The rearrangement links TRBV7-6 to TRBJ2-2; TRBD2 might be the D (6 bases). Germline loops: CDR1 SGHVS, CDR2 FNYEAQ. The CDR3 is made up of 16 amino acids. The V gene lost 3 bases and the J gene lost 6 bases, with 17 bases spanning the gap. CDR3 residues: CASSFGIGEVAGELFF. The CDR3 DNA is TGTGCCAGCAGCTTTGGTATAGGGGAGGTCGCCGGGGAGCTGTTTTTT.